The T cell receptor beta chain under discussion was sequenced for a study of a mutant IDH1 vaccine in newly diagnosed glioma. Background on the study: Mean patient age was around 40 years; approximately 62% were male and 37.5% female. The earlier regimen, radiotherapy, temozolomide, or both, was most often both.

In the case of this clone: Its matching antigen is unknown.

Measured with immunoSEQ multiplex PCR; TCRdb has only the in-frame clones, and not every one. The sample has more than 50,000 clones, just over 85% seen once. Time point noted: baseline, week 1 (first vaccination visit). Treatment meaning: pre-vaccination baseline after standard-of-care therapy. The donor cohort comprised cases of new WHO grade 3 or 4 IDH1-mutant, ATRX-lost astrocytoma. Study findings and constraints: Top-clonotype changes in peripheral T cells seemed unrelated to pseudoprogression.

V lost 6 bases to trimming and J lost 4 bases, with 1 base between them. Per germline, CDR1 MDHEN and CDR2 SYDVKM. This CDR3 region has 10 residues. The sequencing here drew on PBMCs, taken from a glioma patient treated with radiotherapy, temozolomide or both. J is TRBJ1-3 and V is TRBV28, with D unclear. The receptor comes from a man aged 25 to 45 with glioma. CDR3 in amino acids: CASRGNTIYF. The CDR3 DNA sequence: TGTGCCAGCAGGGGAAACACCATATATTTT.